These 19 T cell receptor beta chains came from one sample sequenced in a study of blood T cell repertoires in COVID-19. Sequencing was performed with immunoSEQ multiplex PCR; in TCRdb, only in-frame clones are kept and a portion is missing. Found here are approximately 80,000 clones, about 76% of them singletons; the top ten hold over 35%. Sequenced: peripheral blood. These receptors were collected from an older man with acute or convalescent COVID-19.

This clone appeared a few times. The chain couples TRBV18 to TRBJ1-1; perhaps TRBD1 as D (5 bases). Looked up from germline, CDR1 is KGHSH and CDR2 is LQKENI. The CDR3 is 13 residues long. V lost 0 bases and J 7 bases, leaving 9 bases between the germline ends. For the CDR3, the DNA is TGTGCCAGCTCACCACCCCTTAGGGGTGAAGCTTTCTTT. It codes for CASSPPLRGEAFF.

V is TRBV3-1 (or the pseudogene TRBV3-2) and J is TRBJ2-5; unclear D gene. From germline, CDR1 is LGHDT and CDR2 YNNKEL (reference sequence). The length of the CDR3 is 14 residues. V lost 4 bases, J lost 3 bases, and 12 bases lay in between. The CDR3 here is CASSPSGTKETQYF. DNA of the CDR3: TGTGCCAGCAGCCCATCCGGAACTAAAGAGACCCAGTACTTC.

This chain uses TRBV29-1 with TRBJ1-2; 8 bases are shared with TRBD1. The germline gives CDR1 SQVTM, CDR2 ANQGSEA. This CDR3 has 11 amino acids. The J segment lost 7 bases and the V segment lost 7 bases, leaving 5 bases of the junction unmatched. DNA for the CDR3: TGCAGCGCACAGGGGGTGGGTGGCTACACCTTC. The encoded protein is CSAQGVGGYTF.

This chain links TRBV6-4 with TRBJ2-3; 12 positions match TRBD2. V lost 8 bases, J lost 6 bases, and 12 bases stayed unmatched. This CDR3 contains 16 residues. Germline lookup yields CDR1 MRHNA and CDR2 SNTAGT. The CDR3 DNA sequence: TGTGCCAGCTCCCGCGGCCTAGCGGGAGGGTTGGATACGCAGTATTTT. As protein: CASSRGLAGGLDTQYF.

The gene calls are TRBV6-5 and TRBJ1-3; D remains ambiguous. V shed 5 bases and J shed 2 bases, with 13 bases lying between them. Per germline, CDR1 MNHEY and CDR2 SVGAGI. The CDR3 spans 15 residues. In nucleotides, the CDR3 is TGTGCCAGCAGTCCTACAGCTTCTACTGGAAACACCATATATTTT. It translates to CASSPTASTGNTIYF.

The rearrangement links TRBV5-5 to TRBJ1-6; the match to TRBD1 covers 11 bases. Looked up from germline, CDR1 is SGHKS and CDR2 is YYEKEE (reference sequence). The trim removed 4 bases at V and 6 bases at J, leaving 3 bases unmatched. The CDR3 loop spans 15 amino acids. In DNA form, the CDR3 reads TGTGCCAGCAGCCTAGGACAGGGGGCTAATTCACCCCTCCACTTT. Its translation: CASSLGQGANSPLHF. Full variable domain (missing parts from reference TRBV5-5 and TRBJ1-6): DAGVTQSPTHLIKTRGQQVTLRCSPISGHKSVSWYQQVLGQGPQFIFQYYEKEERGRGNFPDRFSARQFPNYSSELNVNALLLGDSALYLCASSLGQGANSPLHFGNGTRLTVT.

The chain is built from TRBV6-5 and TRBJ1-1; 9 bases match TRBD1. The CDR3 has 14 amino acids. J was trimmed by 6 bases and V by 4 bases; bases with no gene match: 6. CDR1 and CDR2 from the germline V gene are MNHEY and SVGAGI. In DNA, the CDR3 is TGTGCCAGCAGTTTTACAGGGGGCGTTCCTGAAGCTTTCTTT. Protein: CASSFTGGVPEAFF.

This rearrangement joins TRBV5-5 to TRBJ1-2; D may be TRBD1 (6 bases). V was shortened by 3 bases and J by 4 bases, with 19 bases between the two germline ends. The germline CDR1 and CDR2 sequences are SGHKS and YYEKEE (reference sequence). The CDR3 sequence is 16 residues long. CDR3 sequence: CASSSGTPSQGYGYTF. The CDR3, as DNA: TGTGCCAGCAGCTCCGGGACACCGAGTCAGGGCTATGGCTACACCTTC. The whole variable domain, remainder taken from reference TRBV5-5 and TRBJ1-2, is DAGVTQSPTHLIKTRGQQVTLRCSPISGHKSVSWYQQVLGQGPQFIFQYYEKEERGRGNFPDRFSARQFPNYSSELNVNALLLGDSALYLCASSSGTPSQGYGYTFGSGTRLTVV.

The V call is TRBV29-1, the J call TRBJ2-3, with 9 bases that match TRBD1. Trimming at V came to 3 bases and at J to 4 bases, leaving 5 bases not matched to a gene. This CDR3 contains 14 residues. Germline V CDR1 and CDR2: SQVTM, ANQGSEA. The CDR3 protein is CSVETGTGPDTQYF. In nucleotides, the CDR3 is TGCAGCGTTGAGACCGGGACAGGGCCAGATACGCAGTATTTT.

In DNA form, the CDR3 reads TGTGCCTGGAGTCCGGGACTTCGAGATACGCAGTATTTT. Protein sequence: CAWSPGLRDTQYF. This chain joins TRBV30 and TRBJ2-3, with D tentatively TRBD2 (6 bases). The CDR3 loop spans 13 amino acids. The germline V gene encodes CDR1 GTSNPN and CDR2 SVGIG (reference sequence). Deletions cut 2 bases from V and 5 bases from J, with 11 bases between.

The V and J genes are TRBV7-2 and TRBJ1-1; TRBD1 might be the D (6 bases). V was pared by 4 bases and J by 3 bases, with 9 bases between. Germline V lookup: CDR1 SGHTA, CDR2 FQGNSA. The CDR3 consists of 13 residues. This CDR3 is CASSSQGHTEAFF. The CDR3 DNA sequence: TGTGCCAGCAGCTCGCAGGGGCACACTGAAGCTTTCTTT.

The chain joins TRBV5-1 to TRBJ2-7; TRBD2 matches 13 bases. J lost 6 bases, V lost 3 bases, and 9 bases had no gene match. Germline V gives CDR1 SGHRS, CDR2 YFSETQ. The length of the CDR3 is 16 residues. CDR3 loop: CASSWTSGSGSGEQYF. The DNA of the CDR3 is TGCGCCAGCAGCTGGACTAGCGGGAGTGGTTCGGGCGAGCAGTACTTC.

This chain uses TRBV12-3 or TRBV12-4 with TRBJ2-1; TRBD1 is a possible D gene (5 bases). V lost 2 bases to trimming and J lost 10 bases, with 6 bases between them. The CDR3 consists of 11 residues. The DNA of the CDR3 is TGTGCCAGCAGTTTATCAGGGGAGCAGTTCTTC. Its protein is CASSLSGEQFF.

The chain combines TRBV7-3 with TRBJ1-6, with D possibly TRBD1 on 5 matching bases. Trimming left V 5 bases short and J 7 bases short, with 12 bases between. Germline assignment: CDR1 SGHTA and CDR2 FQGTGA. The CDR3 has 14 amino acids. Here the CDR3 DNA reads TGTGCCAGCAGCCTGACAGCCATCAATTCACCCCTCCACTTT. This encodes CASSLTAINSPLHF. The variable domain in full, with the rest retrieved from reference TRBV7-3 and TRBJ1-6, is GAGVSQTPSNKVTEKGKYVELRCDPISGHTALYWYRQSLGQGPEFLIYFQGTGAADDSGLPNDRFFAVRPEGSVSTLKIQRTERGDSAVYLCASSLTAINSPLHFGNGTRLTVT.

The chain employs TRBV6-5 and TRBJ1-2, with 10 bases aligning to TRBD1. Germline CDR1 and CDR2: MNHEY and SVGAGI. J was trimmed by 8 bases and V by 6 bases; bases with no gene match: 12. The CDR3 extends over 15 amino acids. The CDR3 DNA reads as TGTGCCAGCAGATTGGTGGGACAGGGGTGGAGAGGCTACACCTTC. Amino acids: CASRLVGQGWRGYTF.

The chain couples TRBV28 to TRBJ2-4; perhaps TRBD2 as D (6 bases). This CDR3 has 15 amino acids. Germline V lookup: CDR1 MDHEN, CDR2 SYDVKM. V lost 11 bases, J lost 0 bases, and 17 bases lay in between. The CDR3 sequence: CASQRAGLAKNIQYF. As DNA, the CDR3 is TGTGCCTCACAGCGGGCCGGGCTAGCCAAAAACATTCAGTACTTC.

The chain carries TRBV19 and TRBJ1-4, with D maybe TRBD1 (5 bases). The ends were cut back, 7 bases at V and 3 bases at J, with 15 bases in the middle. Germline V gene data show CDR1 as LNHDA and CDR2 as SQIVND (reference sequence). The CDR3 extends over 15 amino acids. In DNA form, the CDR3 reads TGTGCCAGTACCCGATTAGGGGCAGCTAATGAAAAACTGTTTTTT. It is translated as CASTRLGAANEKLFF.

The V call is TRBV5-4, the J call TRBJ2-2, with D perhaps TRBD2 (5 bases). The germline CDR1 and CDR2 sequences are SGHNT and YYREEE (reference sequence). The CDR3 spans 15 residues. Trimming shortened V by 4 bases and J by 1 base, and 11 bases separated the two germline ends. Written as DNA, the CDR3 is TGTGCCAGCAGCCCGGACTCGGGGAACACCGGGGAGCTGTTTTTT. It encodes CASSPDSGNTGELFF.

In this sample, this clone turned up a few times. The chain carries TRBV20-1 and TRBJ1-5; D is ambiguous. This CDR3 is 10 amino acids long. V was pared by 6 bases and J by 4 bases, with 4 bases between. Germline V gene lookup returns CDR1 DFQATT and CDR2 SNEGSKA (reference sequence). The CDR3 here is CSAVNQPQHF. The DNA of the CDR3 is TGCAGTGCCGTTAATCAGCCCCAGCATTTT.